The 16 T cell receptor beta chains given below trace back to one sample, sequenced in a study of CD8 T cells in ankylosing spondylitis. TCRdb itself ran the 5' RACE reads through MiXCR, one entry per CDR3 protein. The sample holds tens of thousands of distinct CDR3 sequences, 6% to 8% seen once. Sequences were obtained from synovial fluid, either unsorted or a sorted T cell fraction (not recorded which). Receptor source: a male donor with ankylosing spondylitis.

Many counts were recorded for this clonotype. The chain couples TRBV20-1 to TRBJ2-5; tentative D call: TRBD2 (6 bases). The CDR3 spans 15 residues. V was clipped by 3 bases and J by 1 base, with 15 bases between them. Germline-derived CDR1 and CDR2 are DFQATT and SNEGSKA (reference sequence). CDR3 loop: CSASDFGTLQETQYF. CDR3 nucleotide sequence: TGCAGTGCTAGTGATTTCGGGACTCTCCAAGAGACCCAGTACTTC.

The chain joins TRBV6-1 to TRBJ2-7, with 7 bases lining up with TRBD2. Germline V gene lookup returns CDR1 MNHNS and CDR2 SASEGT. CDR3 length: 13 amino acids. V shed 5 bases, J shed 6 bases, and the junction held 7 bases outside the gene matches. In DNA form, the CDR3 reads TGTGCCAGCAGTCCCCACGTAGCGGGCGAGCAGTACTTC. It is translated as CASSPHVAGEQYF.

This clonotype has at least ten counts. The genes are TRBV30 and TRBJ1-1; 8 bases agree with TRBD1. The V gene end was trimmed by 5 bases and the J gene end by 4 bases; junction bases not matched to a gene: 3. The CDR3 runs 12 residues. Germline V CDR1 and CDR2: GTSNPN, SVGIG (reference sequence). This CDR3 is CAWAGGVTEAFF. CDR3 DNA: TGTGCCTGGGCAGGGGGCGTCACTGAAGCTTTCTTT.

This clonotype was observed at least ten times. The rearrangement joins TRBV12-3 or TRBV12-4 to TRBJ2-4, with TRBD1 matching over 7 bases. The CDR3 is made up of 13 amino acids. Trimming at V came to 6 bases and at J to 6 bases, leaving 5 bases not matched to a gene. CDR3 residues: CASSLPGGNIQYF. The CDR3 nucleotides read TGTGCCAGCAGCCTCCCAGGGGGAAACATTCAGTACTTC.

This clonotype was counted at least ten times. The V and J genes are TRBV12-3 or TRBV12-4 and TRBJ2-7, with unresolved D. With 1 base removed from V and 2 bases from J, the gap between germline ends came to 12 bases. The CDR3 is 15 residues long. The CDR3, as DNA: TGTGCCAGCAGTTTAGATCGGATTTCTACCTACGAGCAGTACTTC. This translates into CASSLDRISTYEQYF.

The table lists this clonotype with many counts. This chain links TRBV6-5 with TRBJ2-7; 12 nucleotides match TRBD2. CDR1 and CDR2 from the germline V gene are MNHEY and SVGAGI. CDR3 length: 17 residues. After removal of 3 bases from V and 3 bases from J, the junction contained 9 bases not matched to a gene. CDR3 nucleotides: TGTGCCAGCAGTTATGCTAGCGGGAGGGCCCGTGACTACGAGCAGTACTTC. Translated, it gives CASSYASGRARDYEQYF.

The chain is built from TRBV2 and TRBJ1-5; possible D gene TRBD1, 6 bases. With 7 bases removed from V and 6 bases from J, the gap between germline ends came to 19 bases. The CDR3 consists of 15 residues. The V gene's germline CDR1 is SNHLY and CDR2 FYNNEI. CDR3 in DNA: TGTGCCAGCACCTCCGGTTCGGGAGGGGGTCAGCCCCAGCATTTT. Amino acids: CASTSGSGGGQPQHF. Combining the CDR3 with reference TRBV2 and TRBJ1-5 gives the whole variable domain EPEVTQTPSHQVTQMGQEVILRCVPISNHLYFYWYRQILGQKVEFLVSFYNNEISEKSEIFDDQFSVERPDGSNFTLKIRSTKLEDSAMYFCASTSGSGGGQPQHFGDGTRLSIL.

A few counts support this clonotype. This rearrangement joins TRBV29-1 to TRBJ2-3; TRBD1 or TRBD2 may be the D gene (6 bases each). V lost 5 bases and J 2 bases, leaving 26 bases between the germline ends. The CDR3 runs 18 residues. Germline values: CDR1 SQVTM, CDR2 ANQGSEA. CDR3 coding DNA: TGCAGCGTTTCCGGATGGATGGAGGGGGAAGGGTACACAGATACGCAGTATTTT. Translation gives CSVSGWMEGEGYTDTQYF.

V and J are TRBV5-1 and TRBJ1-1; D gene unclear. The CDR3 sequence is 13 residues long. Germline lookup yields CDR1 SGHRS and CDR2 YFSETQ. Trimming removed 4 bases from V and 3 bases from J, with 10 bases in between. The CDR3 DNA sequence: TGCGCCAGCAGCGGGATGGGGTACACTGAAGCTTTCTTT. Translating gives CASSGMGYTEAFF.

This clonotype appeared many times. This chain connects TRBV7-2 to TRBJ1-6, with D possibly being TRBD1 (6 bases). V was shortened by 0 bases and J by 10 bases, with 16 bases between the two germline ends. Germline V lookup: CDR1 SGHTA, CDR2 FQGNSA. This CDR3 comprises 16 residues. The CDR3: CASSLARPGEGSPLHF. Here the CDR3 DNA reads TGTGCCAGCAGCTTAGCTCGGCCAGGGGAAGGATCACCCCTCCACTTT.

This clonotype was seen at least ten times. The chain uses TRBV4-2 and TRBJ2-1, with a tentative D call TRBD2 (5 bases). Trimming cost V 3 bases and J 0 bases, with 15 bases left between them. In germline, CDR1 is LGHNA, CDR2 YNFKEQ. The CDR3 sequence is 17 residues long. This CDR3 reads CASSQRTGERSYNEQFF. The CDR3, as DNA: TGTGCCAGCAGCCAGCGGACTGGCGAACGCTCCTACAATGAGCAGTTCTTC.

The DNA for the CDR3 is TGCAGTGCTAGTTCTAGCGCGGGCACAGATACGCAGTATTTT. Protein: CSASSSAGTDTQYF. The chain links TRBV20-1 to TRBJ2-3; tentative D call: TRBD2 (6 bases). V lost 3 bases and J 1 base, leaving 11 bases between the germline ends. The CDR3 covers 14 residues. The V gene's germline CDR1 is DFQATT and CDR2 SNEGSKA (reference sequence).

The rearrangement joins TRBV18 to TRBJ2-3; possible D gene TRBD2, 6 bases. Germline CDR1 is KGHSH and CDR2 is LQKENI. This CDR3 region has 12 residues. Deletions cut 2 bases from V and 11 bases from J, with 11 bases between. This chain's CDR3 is CASSPSQGGQYF. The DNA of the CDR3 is TGTGCCAGCTCACCATCCCAGGGAGGGCAGTATTTT.

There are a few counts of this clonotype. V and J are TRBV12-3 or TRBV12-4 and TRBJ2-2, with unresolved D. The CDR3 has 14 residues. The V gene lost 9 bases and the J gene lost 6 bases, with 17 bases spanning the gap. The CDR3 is CASLPPPPSGELFF. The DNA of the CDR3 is TGTGCCAGTCTCCCACCCCCCCCCTCCGGGGAGCTGTTTTTT.

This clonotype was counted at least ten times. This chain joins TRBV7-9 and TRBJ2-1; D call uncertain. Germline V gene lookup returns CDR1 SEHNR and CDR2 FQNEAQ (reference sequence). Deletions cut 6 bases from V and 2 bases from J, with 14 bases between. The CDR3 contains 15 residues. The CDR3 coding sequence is TGTGCCAGCAGTTTAATGGACGTAGCCTACAATGAGCAGTTCTTC. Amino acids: CASSLMDVAYNEQFF.

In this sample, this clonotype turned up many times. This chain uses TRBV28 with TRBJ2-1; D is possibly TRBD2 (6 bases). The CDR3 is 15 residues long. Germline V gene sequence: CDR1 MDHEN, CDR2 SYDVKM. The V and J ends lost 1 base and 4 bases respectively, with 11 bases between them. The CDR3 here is CASSLSGGAYNEQFF. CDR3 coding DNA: TGTGCCAGCAGTTTATCTGGCGGGGCGTACAATGAGCAGTTCTTC.